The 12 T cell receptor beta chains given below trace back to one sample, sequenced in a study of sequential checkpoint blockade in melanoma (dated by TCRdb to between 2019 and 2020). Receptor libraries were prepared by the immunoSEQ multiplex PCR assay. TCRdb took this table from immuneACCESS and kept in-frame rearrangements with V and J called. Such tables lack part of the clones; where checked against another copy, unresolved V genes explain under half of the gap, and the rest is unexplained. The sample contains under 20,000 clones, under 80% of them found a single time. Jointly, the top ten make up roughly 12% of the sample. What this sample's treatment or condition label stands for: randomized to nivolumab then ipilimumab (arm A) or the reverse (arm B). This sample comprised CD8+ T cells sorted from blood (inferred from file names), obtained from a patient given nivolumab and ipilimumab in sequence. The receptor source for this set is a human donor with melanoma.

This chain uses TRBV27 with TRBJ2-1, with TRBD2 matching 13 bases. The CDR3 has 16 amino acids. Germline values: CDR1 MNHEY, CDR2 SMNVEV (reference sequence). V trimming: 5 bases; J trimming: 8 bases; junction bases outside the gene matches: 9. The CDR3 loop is CASSPLLAGGPDEQFF. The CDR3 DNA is TGTGCCAGCAGTCCCCTACTAGCGGGAGGGCCGGATGAGCAGTTCTTC.

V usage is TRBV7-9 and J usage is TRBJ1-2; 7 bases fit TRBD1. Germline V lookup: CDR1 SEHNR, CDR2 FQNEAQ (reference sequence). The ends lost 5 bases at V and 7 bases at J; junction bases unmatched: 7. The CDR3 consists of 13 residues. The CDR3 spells CASSLSGDSGYTF. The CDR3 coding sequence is TGTGCCAGCAGCCTCAGTGGGGACAGTGGCTACACCTTC.

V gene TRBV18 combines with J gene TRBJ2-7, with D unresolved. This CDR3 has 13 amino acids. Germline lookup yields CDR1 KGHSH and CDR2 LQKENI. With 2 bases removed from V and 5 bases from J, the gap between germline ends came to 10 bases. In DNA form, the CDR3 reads TGTGCCAGCTCACCAGGCCACCTAGACGAGCAGTACTTC. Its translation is CASSPGHLDEQYF.

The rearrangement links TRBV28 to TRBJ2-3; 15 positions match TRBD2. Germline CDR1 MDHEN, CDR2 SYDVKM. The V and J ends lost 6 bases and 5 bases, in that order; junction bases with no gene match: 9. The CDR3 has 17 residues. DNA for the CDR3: TGTGCCAGCAGGGATCTCGGGACTAGCGGGGGGTTAGATACGCAGTATTTT. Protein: CASRDLGTSGGLDTQYF.

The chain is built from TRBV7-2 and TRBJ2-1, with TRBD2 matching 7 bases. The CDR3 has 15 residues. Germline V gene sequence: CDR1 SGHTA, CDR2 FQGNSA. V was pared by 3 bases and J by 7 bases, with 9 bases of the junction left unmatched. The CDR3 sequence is CASSFESGVGNEQFF. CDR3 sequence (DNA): TGTGCCAGCAGCTTCGAAAGCGGGGTAGGAAATGAGCAGTTCTTC.

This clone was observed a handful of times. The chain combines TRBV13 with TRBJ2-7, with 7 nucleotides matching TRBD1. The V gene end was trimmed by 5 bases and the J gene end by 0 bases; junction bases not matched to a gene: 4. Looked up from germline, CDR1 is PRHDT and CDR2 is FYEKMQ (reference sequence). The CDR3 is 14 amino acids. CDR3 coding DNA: TGTGCCAGCAGCCCCGACAGGGTCTCCTACGAGCAGTACTTC. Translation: CASSPDRVSYEQYF.

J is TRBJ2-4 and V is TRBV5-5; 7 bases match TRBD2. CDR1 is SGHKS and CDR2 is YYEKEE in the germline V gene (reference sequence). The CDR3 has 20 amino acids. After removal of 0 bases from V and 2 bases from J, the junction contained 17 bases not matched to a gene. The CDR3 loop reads CASSLAPRVGEGWPKNIQYF. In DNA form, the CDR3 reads TGTGCCAGCAGCTTGGCCCCCCGGGTGGGGGAGGGTTGGCCCAAAAACATTCAGTACTTC.

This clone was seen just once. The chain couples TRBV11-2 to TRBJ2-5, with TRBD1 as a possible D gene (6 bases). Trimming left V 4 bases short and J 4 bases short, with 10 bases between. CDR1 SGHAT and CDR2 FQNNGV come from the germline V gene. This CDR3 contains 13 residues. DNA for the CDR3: TGTGCCAGCAGCTGGGGCAGGGGAGAGACCCAGTACTTC. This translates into CASSWGRGETQYF.

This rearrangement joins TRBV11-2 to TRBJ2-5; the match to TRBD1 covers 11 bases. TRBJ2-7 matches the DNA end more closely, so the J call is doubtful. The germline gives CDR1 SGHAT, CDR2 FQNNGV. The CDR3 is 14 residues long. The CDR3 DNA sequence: TGTGCCAGCAGCGGGACAGGGGGCTCCTACGAGCAGTACTTC. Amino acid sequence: CASSGTGGSYEQYF.

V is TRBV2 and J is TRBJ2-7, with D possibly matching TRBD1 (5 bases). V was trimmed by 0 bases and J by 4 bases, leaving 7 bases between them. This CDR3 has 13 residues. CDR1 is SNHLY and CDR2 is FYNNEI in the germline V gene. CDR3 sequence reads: CASSEASGYEQYF. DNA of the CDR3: TGTGCCAGCAGTGAAGCGTCAGGGTACGAGCAGTACTTC.

CDR3 sequence reads: CASQEDSVRNEQFF. The CDR3, as DNA: TGTGCCAGCCAGGAGGACAGCGTACGCAATGAGCAGTTCTTC. The chain recombines TRBV7-9 with TRBJ2-1; D is perhaps TRBD1 (6 bases). Germline lookup yields CDR1 SEHNR and CDR2 FQNEAQ (reference sequence). The CDR3 covers 14 residues. Trimming removed 8 bases from V and 6 bases from J, with 17 bases in between.

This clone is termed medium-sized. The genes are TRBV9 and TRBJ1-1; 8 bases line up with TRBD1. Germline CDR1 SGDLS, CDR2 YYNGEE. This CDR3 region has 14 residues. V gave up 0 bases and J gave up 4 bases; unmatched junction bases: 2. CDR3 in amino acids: CASSVGTGSTEAFF. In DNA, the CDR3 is TGTGCCAGCAGCGTAGGGACAGGGTCCACTGAAGCTTTCTTT.